This T cell receptor beta chain comes out of a study of shared clonotypes between healthy human individuals. Looking at the study overall: The cohort had two women and a few men, ages 18 to 49.

Study-wide findings and caveats: With few donors, the genetic and exposure-history diversity represented was limited.

V was clipped by 5 bases and J by 5 bases, with 14 bases between them. The germline CDR1 and CDR2 sequences are SEHNR and FQNEAQ (reference sequence). This CDR3 is 14 amino acids long. Ten immunoSEQ deep assay plates were used to sequence unsorted PBMC DNA. The repertoire was sequenced with immunoSEQ multiplex PCR; TCRdb's copy has only in-frame clones and lacks some. This sample has approximately 500,000 clones, with approximately 79% found just once. Worth noting for this clone: No antigen is known for it.

The sequence came from a woman aged 40 to 55 in good health. Some clones in this sample may be carry-over from other donors' samples. Input material: PBMCs. The chain uses TRBV7-9 and TRBJ2-3; the D is unclear. The CDR3 nucleotides are TGTGCCAGCAGCCCCCCTGCATCGGGAGATACGCAGTATTTT. Protein product: CASSPPASGDTQYF. The variable domain in full, completed from reference TRBV7-9 and TRBJ2-3, reads DTGVSQNPRHKITKRGQNVTFRCDPISEHNRLYWYRQTLGQGPEFLTYFQNEAQLEKSRLLSDRFSAERPKGSFSTLEIQRTEQGDSAMYLCASSPPASGDTQYFGPGTRLTVL.